This is a list of T cell receptor beta chains from one sample in a study of early T cells in non-severe SARS-CoV-2 infection. TCRdb reprocessed the 5' RACE reads via MiXCR and lists one record per CDR3 protein. The table has some 98,000 distinct CDR3 sequences, approximately 15% seen once. The sample was whole blood. These TCRs come from an adult who was a healthcare worker with PCR-confirmed SARS-CoV-2 infection or an uninfected control (not recorded which). The CDR3 runs from the conserved cysteine through the conserved F or W. The D gene is left open where the match is weak. Clone size appears in some rows only: once, few, many, or a class for an expanded clone.

CDR3 length | D gene | J gene | V gene | clone size | CDR3 DNA | CDR3 protein
18 | - | TRBJ2-2 | TRBV11-2 | few | TGTGCCAGCAGCTTAATGTTAGGAGGGGGCGCCGACGCCGGGGAGCTGTTTTTT | CASSLMLGGGADAGELFF
12 | - | TRBJ2-1 | TRBV2 | few | TGTGCCAGCAGGCAGGTTGGGGATGAGCAGTTCTTC | CASRQVGDEQFF
16 | - | TRBJ1-1 | TRBV7-2 | few | TGTGCCAGCAGCTTAGCGACGCAGTTAATGAACACTGAAGCTTTCTTT | CASSLATQLMNTEAFF
15 | - | TRBJ1-5 | TRBV10-3 | few | TGTGCCATCAGTGAACTTAGGGGCGGCAATCAGCCCCAGCATTTT | CAISELRGGNQPQHF
15 | TRBD2 | TRBJ2-5 | TRBV7-9 | few | TGTGCCAGCAGCTTATATGAGCGGGGGTTCGGGACCCAGTACTTC | CASSLYERGFGTQYF
13 | - | TRBJ1-2 | TRBV9 | - | TGTGCCAGCAGCGTAGAAGGAATGTGGGGCTACACCTTC | CASSVEGMWGYTF
13 | TRBD1 | TRBJ2-4 | TRBV9 | - | TGTGCCAGTGGGCCGGGACAGGGGAACATTCAGTACTTC | CASGPGQGNIQYF
15 | - | TRBJ2-1 | TRBV15 | few | TGTGCCACCAGCAGAGATCGAAATAGGGTTGATGAGCAGTTCTTC | CATSRDRNRVDEQFF
12 | - | TRBJ1-6 | TRBV6-4 | - | TGTGCCCCCTCCCGGGGGGACTCACCCCTCCACTTT | CAPSRGDSPLHF
13 | - | TRBJ2-4 | TRBV20-1 | many | TGCAGTGCTAGGGTCGGGAGCCCAAACATTCAGTACTTC | CSARVGSPNIQYF
16 | - | TRBJ2-3 | TRBV7-2 | - | TGTGCCAGCAGCTTAGTCCCGGACGTTAGCACAGATACGCAGTATTTT | CASSLVPDVSTDTQYF
15 | - | TRBJ2-3 | TRBV4-2 | many | TGTGCCAGCAGCCACAGTTTGGGGGCAACAGATACGCAGTATTTT | CASSHSLGATDTQYF
16 | TRBD1 | TRBJ2-3 | TRBV6-5 | few | TGTGCCAGCAGCCGGACGAGGACAGGGCGGACAGATACGCAGTATTTT | CASSRTRTGRTDTQYF
15 | - | TRBJ2-3 | TRBV20-1 | - | TGCAGTGCTAGAGTGAAGGGAAGCTCCACAGATACGCAGTATTTT | CSARVKGSSTDTQYF
11 | - | TRBJ1-1 | TRBV12-3/TRBV12-4 | - | TGTGCCAGCAGTTCGTATCTTGAAGCTTTCTTT | CASSSYLEAFF
16 | TRBD2 | TRBJ2-7 | TRBV29-1 | few | TGCAGCGTTGACGATACGGGACTAGCGGGAGGGATCGAGCAGTACTTC | CSVDDTGLAGGIEQYF
15 | - | TRBJ1-1 | TRBV27 | - | TGTGCCAGCAGATTCCAGGGTTCTTTCGGAACTGAAGCTTTCTTT | CASRFQGSFGTEAFF
14 | TRBD1 | TRBJ2-1 | TRBV20-1 | - | TGCAGTGCCTGGGACAGGGGAGATTACAATGAGCAGTTCTTC | CSAWDRGDYNEQFF
15 | TRBD2 | TRBJ2-5 | TRBV27 | - | TGTGCCAGCAGTTTAGAGCGGGGGAGCGGGGAGACCCAGTACTTC | CASSLERGSGETQYF
14 | - | TRBJ2-1 | TRBV11-3 | - | TGTGCCAGCAGCTTAGGGACTAACTACAATGAGCAGTTCTTC | CASSLGTNYNEQFF
14 | TRBD1 | TRBJ2-4 | TRBV29-1 | - | TGCAGCAAACGGGACAGTGGGGCCAAAAACATTCAGTACTTC | CSKRDSGAKNIQYF
14 | - | TRBJ1-6 | TRBV27 | - | TGTGCCAGCAGTTCCGTTTTGAGAAATTCACCCCTCCACTTT | CASSSVLRNSPLHF
10 | - | TRBJ2-1 | TRBV30 | many | TGTGCCTGGATGAACAATGAGCAGTTCTTC | CAWMNNEQFF
13 | - | TRBJ2-1 | TRBV29-1 | - | TGCAGCGCCACTCAGGAGATTAACAATGAGCAGTTCTTC | CSATQEINNEQFF
13 | - | TRBJ2-3 | TRBV6-2/TRBV6-3 | few | TGTGCCAGCGCGCAGGGCACCGGAGATACGCAGTATTTT | CASAQGTGDTQYF
15 | TRBD2 | TRBJ2-7 | TRBV20-1 | - | TGCAGTACGGGGAACAAGCGGGGCCTCTCCTACGAGCAGTACTTC | CSTGNKRGLSYEQYF
12 | - | TRBJ2-2 | TRBV29-1 | many | TGCAGCGTAGACGATACGACCGGGGAGCTGTTTTTT | CSVDDTTGELFF
16 | TRBD1 | TRBJ2-1 | TRBV20-1 | few | TGCAGTGCTAGAGATAAACCGGGACAGGTGTACAATGAGCAGTTCTTC | CSARDKPGQVYNEQFF
16 | - | TRBJ2-2 | TRBV27 | - | TGTGCCAGCAGTTTAAGAGGAGGTACATACACCGGGGAGCTGTTTTTT | CASSLRGGTYTGELFF
11 | - | TRBJ2-3 | TRBV12-3/TRBV12-4 | - | TGTGCCAGCACCGGTGGAGATACGCAGTATTTT | CASTGGDTQYF
14 | - | TRBJ2-4 | TRBV28 | - | TGTGCCAGCAGTTTAAGAGGGCCTAAACGCATTCAGTACTTC | CASSLRGPKRIQYF
12 | - | TRBJ1-5 | TRBV12-3/TRBV12-4 | - | TGTGCCAGCAGTCCAGGGTCTCAGCCCCAGCATTTT | CASSPGSQPQHF
16 | TRBD1 | TRBJ1-2 | TRBV14 | few | TGTGCCAGCAGCCCTGACAGGGGGCAGTTCAACTATGGCTACACCTTC | CASSPDRGQFNYGYTF
16 | TRBD2 | TRBJ2-1 | TRBV6-1 | once | TGTGCCAGCAGAAACGGACTAGCGAGGGCTTACAATGAGCAGTTCTTC | CASRNGLARAYNEQFF
17 | - | TRBJ2-6 | TRBV4-2 | few | TGTGCCAGCAGCCAAGATGGAGAGGGCTCTGGGGCCAACGTCCTGACTTTC | CASSQDGEGSGANVLTF
13 | - | TRBJ2-5 | TRBV5-4 | few | TGTGCCAGCAGCCGCGACAGGTCAGAGACCCAGTACTTC | CASSRDRSETQYF
13 | TRBD2 | TRBJ2-7 | TRBV18 | - | TGTGCCAGCTCACCACGGGGGAGGGACGAGCAGTACTTC | CASSPRGRDEQYF